The 25 T cell receptor beta chains listed next were all sequenced from one sample in a study of OX40 agonist ivuxolimab in advanced cancers. Measured with immunoSEQ multiplex PCR; TCRdb has only the in-frame clones, and not every one. Seen here are under 50,000 clones, around 90% observed once, and the top ten hold less than 3.5%. Sample: CD4+ or CD8+ T cells sorted from blood, taken in a trial of the OX40 agonist ivuxolimab. The receptors stem from an adult with an advanced solid tumor such as melanoma, head and neck, liver or kidney cancer.

This sequence joins TRBV10-3 and TRBJ1-1; 9 bases align to TRBD1. CDR3 length: 17 residues. Germline CDR1 is ENHRY and CDR2 is SYGVKD. The ends lost 4 bases at V and 3 bases at J; junction bases unmatched: 12. CDR3 DNA: TGTGCCATCAGTGCAGGGACAGGGAAGGGAGGGGACACTGAAGCTTTCTTT. Its translation: CAISAGTGKGGDTEAFF.

The chain recombines TRBV30 with TRBJ2-7; D is possibly TRBD2 (6 bases). The CDR3 covers 14 residues. The germline CDR1 and CDR2 sequences are GTSNPN and SVGIG (reference sequence). Trimming left V 3 bases short and J 2 bases short, with 14 bases between. The CDR3 loop is CAWSGGTVTYEQYF. The CDR3 nucleotides are TGTGCCTGGAGCGGAGGGACCGTAACCTACGAGCAGTACTTC.

The chain has TRBV10-3 and TRBJ2-3; no clear D gene. Germline CDR1 ENHRY, CDR2 SYGVKD. V gave up 5 bases and J gave up 4 bases, with 10 bases separating them. The CDR3 consists of 13 residues. The CDR3 DNA reads as TGTGCCATCAGTTACAGTGGGTCAGATACGCAGTATTTT. As protein: CAISYSGSDTQYF.

V gene TRBV5-1 combines with J gene TRBJ1-2; no firm D call. V was cut by 4 bases and J by 4 bases, with 14 bases left in between. The length of the CDR3 is 14 residues. Per the germline V gene, CDR1 is SGHRS and CDR2 is YFSETQ. CDR3 sequence: CASSLPDPPYGYTF. The DNA for the CDR3 is TGCGCCAGCAGCCTACCGGACCCTCCCTATGGCTACACCTTC.

The V call is TRBV6-5, the J call TRBJ1-6; D perhaps matches TRBD1 (5 bases). The germline gives CDR1 MNHEY, CDR2 SVGAGI. The CDR3 covers 15 residues. The ends were cut back, 4 bases at V and 7 bases at J, with 14 bases in the middle. The CDR3 sequence is CASSSAGSGNSPLHF. Here the CDR3 DNA reads TGTGCCAGCAGTTCGGCAGGGTCGGGGAATTCACCCCTCCACTTT.

The chain joins TRBV28 to TRBJ1-4, with 9 bases identical to TRBD1. The germline V gene encodes CDR1 MDHEN and CDR2 SYDVKM. The J segment lost 8 bases and the V segment lost 5 bases, leaving 9 bases of the junction unmatched. The CDR3 runs 15 residues. The CDR3 DNA is TGTGCCAGCAGTGCGCCGGGACAGGGTGGGGAAAAACTGTTTTTT. Its translation is CASSAPGQGGEKLFF.

The chain is built from TRBV7-6 and TRBJ1-4; D unclear. Germline CDR1 and CDR2: SGHVS and FNYEAQ. V was clipped by 1 base and J by 2 bases, with 5 bases between them. The CDR3 length is 14 residues. The CDR3 protein is CASSLEPTNEKLFF. The CDR3 region has the DNA TGTGCCAGCAGCTTAGAACCGACTAATGAAAAACTGTTTTTT.

V is TRBV30 and J is TRBJ1-5; D remains ambiguous. The CDR3 has 13 amino acids. CDR1 GTSNPN and CDR2 SVGIG come from the germline V gene (reference sequence). V was trimmed by 5 bases and J by 7 bases, leaving 15 bases between them. The CDR3 reads CAWGRYTEQPQHF. The CDR3 coding sequence is TGTGCCTGGGGAAGGTACACTGAACAGCCCCAGCATTTT.

The rearrangement links TRBV5-5 to TRBJ1-2, with TRBD1 as a possible D gene (5 bases). The germline gives CDR1 SGHKS, CDR2 YYEKEE (reference sequence). V shed 3 bases and J shed 2 bases, with 20 bases lying between them. The CDR3 has 17 amino acids. In DNA, the CDR3 is TGTGCCAGCAGCTCCATCCCGACGGACACATCCAACTATGGCTACACCTTC. Amino acids: CASSSIPTDTSNYGYTF.

This clone was recorded once. Germline is not matched at one junction end, which may reflect a read error. The rearrangement uses TRBV6-5 and TRBJ2-1; perhaps TRBD1 as D (6 bases). The germline V gene has CDR1 MNHEY and CDR2 SVGAGI. CDR3 length equals 14 residues. CDR3 residues: CASSYSRDTPKGVF. CDR3 DNA: TGTGCCAGCAGTTACTCCCGGGACACCCCCAAGGGGGTCTTC.

The chain recombines TRBV6-1 with TRBJ2-2, with D unresolved. The CDR3 length is 13 residues. V lost 6 bases and J lost 1, with 6 bases in between. The germline CDR1 and CDR2 sequences are MNHNS and SASEGT. CDR3: CASRQLNTGELFF. The CDR3 DNA reads as TGTGCCAGCAGACAATTGAACACCGGGGAGCTGTTTTTT.

The chain employs TRBV10-3 and TRBJ1-2, with no clear D. V lost 5 bases to trimming and J lost 6 bases, with 13 bases between them. The CDR3 is 13 residues long. Germline V gene sequence: CDR1 ENHRY, CDR2 SYGVKD. For the CDR3, the DNA is TGTGCCATCAGTCCCTCAGTTATCGATGGCTACACCTTC. This gives the protein CAISPSVIDGYTF.

The V gene is TRBV7-2, the J gene TRBJ1-1; D unclear. V lost 2 bases and J 0 bases, leaving 10 bases between the germline ends. Germline CDR1 reads SGHTA; CDR2 reads FQGNSA. There are 15 residues in the CDR3. CDR3 region: CASSLRGSMNTEAFF. The CDR3 DNA reads as TGTGCCAGCAGCTTACGTGGCAGCATGAACACTGAAGCTTTCTTT.

V and J are TRBV18 and TRBJ2-5, with a weak D call TRBD1 (6 bases). This CDR3 is built from 14 residues. V gave up 3 bases and J gave up 5 bases, with 13 bases separating them. CDR1 is KGHSH and CDR2 is LQKENI in the germline V gene. The chain's CDR3 is CASSPGQRGETQYF. The CDR3 nucleotides read TGTGCCAGCTCACCCGGACAGCGCGGGGAGACCCAGTACTTC.

This chain links TRBV7-2 with TRBJ1-2; unclear D gene. V was trimmed by 5 bases and J by 2 bases, leaving 15 bases between them. Germline assignment: CDR1 SGHTA and CDR2 FQGNSA. The CDR3 contains 15 residues. The CDR3, as DNA: TGTGCCAGCAGCGTTGACGGCGGCACCAACTATGGCTACACCTTC. This gives the protein CASSVDGGTNYGYTF.

The gene calls are TRBV27 and TRBJ2-2; D remains ambiguous. Germline loops: CDR1 MNHEY, CDR2 SMNVEV (reference sequence). This CDR3 is 17 amino acids long. The ends were cut back, 3 bases at V and 7 bases at J, with 21 bases in the middle. The CDR3: CASSFLFSYSNDGELFF. The CDR3 DNA reads as TGTGCCAGCAGTTTTCTCTTCAGTTATTCGAACGACGGGGAGCTGTTTTTT.

J is TRBJ2-4 and V is TRBV7-9; D possibly corresponds to TRBD2 (5 bases). Trimming cost V 1 base and J 5 bases, with 12 bases left between them. This CDR3 has 15 amino acids. Looked up from germline, CDR1 is SEHNR and CDR2 is FQNEAQ (reference sequence). The CDR3 nucleotides read TGTGCCAGCAGCTTAGTTGAGGGCGTAGAAAACATTCAGTACTTC. Translation gives CASSLVEGVENIQYF. Full variable domain (rest looked up from reference TRBV7-9 and TRBJ2-4): DTGVSQNPRHKITKRGQNVTFRCDPISEHNRLYWYRQTLGQGPEFLTYFQNEAQLEKSRLLSDRFSAERPKGSFSTLEIQRTEQGDSAMYLCASSLVEGVENIQYFGAGTRLSVL.

J is TRBJ1-1 and V is TRBV19; a possible D gene is TRBD1 (5 bases). Trimming stripped 6 bases from V and 0 bases from J, with 11 bases between. Germline assignment: CDR1 LNHDA and CDR2 SQIVND (reference sequence). This CDR3 contains 14 residues. The CDR3 spells CASRPTGVNTEAFF. The CDR3 DNA sequence: TGTGCCAGTAGACCGACGGGGGTGAACACTGAAGCTTTCTTT.

This clone was picked up one time. The J gene is TRBJ2-3, the V gene TRBV7-9; tentatively, D is TRBD2 (6 bases). This CDR3 region has 16 residues. V was trimmed by 1 base and J by 2 bases, leaving 13 bases between them. Germline V lookup: CDR1 SEHNR, CDR2 FQNEAQ (reference sequence). The CDR3 DNA sequence: TGTGCCAGCAGCTTAGATACGGCGGGACCCACAGATACGCAGTATTTT. This codes for CASSLDTAGPTDTQYF.

The chain uses TRBV7-3 and TRBJ2-1; TRBD1 might be the D (6 bases). Germline loops: CDR1 SGHTA, CDR2 FQGTGA. The length of the CDR3 is 15 residues. V dropped 0 bases and J dropped 3 bases, with 9 bases sitting between them. This CDR3 reads CASSLTADSYNEQFF. The DNA of the CDR3 is TGTGCCAGCAGCTTAACGGCGGACAGCTACAATGAGCAGTTCTTC.

This sequence joins TRBV9 and TRBJ2-1; tentative D call: TRBD2 (5 bases). V shed 3 bases and J shed 8 bases, with 18 bases lying between them. In germline, CDR1 is SGDLS, CDR2 YYNGEE. The CDR3 covers 15 residues. CDR3 region: CASSAAGKSFHEQFF. Here the CDR3 DNA reads TGTGCCAGCAGCGCCGCCGGGAAAAGCTTCCATGAGCAGTTCTTC.

The chain couples TRBV10-3 to TRBJ2-7, with 9 nucleotides matching TRBD1. The CDR3 covers 14 residues. The ends lost 5 bases at V and 2 bases at J; junction bases unmatched: 4. Germline V gene lookup returns CDR1 ENHRY and CDR2 SYGVKD. CDR3 protein: CAISTGQGTYEQYF. As DNA, the CDR3 is TGTGCCATCAGTACTGGACAGGGGACCTACGAGCAGTACTTC.

CDR3 loop: CASSSGGPYNEQFF. CDR3 bases: TGTGCCAGCTCTAGCGGGGGGCCCTACAATGAGCAGTTCTTC. This chain connects TRBV27 to TRBJ2-1; TRBD2 aligns across 11 bases. The CDR3 consists of 14 residues. Germline trimming cut 8 bases from V and 2 bases from J; bases unmatched to any gene: 2. The V gene's germline CDR1 is MNHEY and CDR2 SMNVEV (reference sequence).

V and J are TRBV7-2 and TRBJ2-7; 9 bases map to TRBD1. V lost 4 bases and J lost 4; bases outside the gene matches: 5. From germline, CDR1 is SGHTA and CDR2 FQGNSA. The CDR3 is made up of 14 amino acids. The DNA of the CDR3 is TGTGCCAGCAGCTCCGGGACAGGGATATACGAGCAGTACTTC. Protein sequence: CASSSGTGIYEQYF.

The rearrangement joins TRBV2 to TRBJ1-5; TRBD1 matches at 7 bases. Per germline, CDR1 SNHLY and CDR2 FYNNEI. This CDR3 spans 15 amino acids. Germline trimming cut 1 base from V and 1 base from J; bases unmatched to any gene: 1. This chain's CDR3 is CASSEGRGSNQPQHF. The CDR3 region has the DNA TGTGCCAGCAGTGAAGGCAGGGGGAGCAATCAGCCCCAGCATTTT.